This T cell receptor beta chain appears in the sequencing data of a study of blood T cell repertoires in COVID-19. Study-wide context: Some COVID-19 samples were acute and others convalescent; all came from the United States, Italy and Spain. T cells, B-cell-depleted T cells, or PBMCs supplied cDNA or gDNA.

As processed by the authors: Estimates of nucleated cell counts were drawn from the amplification of reference gene primers. Produced via immunoSEQ multiplex PCR; TCRdb's table is partial and in-frame only. V and J calls and clone size are given by that table; D and trimming were obtained from the DNA. The sample has about 200,000 clones; over 75% are singletons. V lost 5 bases, J lost 6 bases, and 13 bases lay in between. This CDR3 contains 14 residues. The V gene's germline CDR1 is MNHEY and CDR2 SVGAGI. The clonotype was recovered from an elderly woman with acute or convalescent COVID-19. The chain joins TRBV6-5 to TRBJ2-2; D not certain. The source material was peripheral blood. The CDR3 loop reads CASSITWASGELFF. The CDR3 bases are TGTGCCAGCAGTATAACCTGGGCGTCCGGGGAGCTGTTTTTT.